The 13 T cell receptor beta chains reported below all come from one sample, sequenced in a study of T cell changes during pregnancy in multiple sclerosis. Libraries were prepared by immunoSEQ multiplex PCR; TCRdb keeps only in-frame clonotypes and omits some of them. The sample lists nearly 80,000 clones, more than 80% occurring once. The material sequenced was CD4+ T cells from peripheral blood mononuclear cells, taken before pregnancy. Receptor source: a female donor with multiple sclerosis, enrolled in a pregnancy study.

The rearrangement joins TRBV7-9 to TRBJ2-3, with a tentative D call TRBD2 (5 bases). CDR3 size: 15 residues. V lost 3 bases and J lost 0, with 10 bases in between. Germline V lookup: CDR1 SEHNR, CDR2 FQNEAQ (reference sequence). The CDR3 nucleotides read TGTGCCAGCAGCTTTGGACTGGCTAGCACAGATACGCAGTATTTT. This translates into CASSFGLASTDTQYF.

The V gene is TRBV28, the J gene TRBJ2-4; the match to TRBD2 covers 9 bases. The ends lost 6 bases at V and 0 bases at J; junction bases unmatched: 6. The CDR3 runs 16 residues. Looked up from germline, CDR1 is MDHEN and CDR2 is SYDVKM. For the CDR3, the DNA is TGTGCCAGCAGCCTCCTAGCGGGACTAGCCAAAAACATTCAGTACTTC. This gives the protein CASSLLAGLAKNIQYF.

The CDR3: CASSSIGTQYF. The CDR3 DNA follows: TGTGCCAGCAGCTCCATCGGGACCCAGTACTTC. V and J are TRBV5-8 and TRBJ2-5; D unclear. V lost 3 bases, J lost 7 bases, and 7 bases lay in between. The CDR3 is 11 amino acids. Germline values: CDR1 SGHTS, CDR2 YDEGEE.

This chain connects TRBV6-1 to TRBJ1-2, with TRBD1 identical over 7 bases. J lost 8 bases, V lost 4 bases, and 7 bases had no gene match. Germline V CDR1 and CDR2: MNHNS, SASEGT. The CDR3 sequence is 13 residues long. The CDR3 region is CASSAGQPGGYTF. The DNA of the CDR3 is TGTGCCAGCAGTGCGGGACAGCCCGGCGGCTACACCTTC.

The gene calls are TRBV14 and TRBJ2-7, with 11 bases identical to TRBD2. The CDR3 has 15 amino acids. Germline CDR1 and CDR2: SGHDN and FVKESK. Trimming took 1 base from V and 3 from J; bases not matched to a gene: 2. The CDR3, as DNA: TGTGCCAGCAGCCAAGGACTAGCGGGAAACTACGAGCAGTACTTC. Protein sequence: CASSQGLAGNYEQYF.

The chain links TRBV19 to TRBJ1-6; the D is unclear. Germline CDR1 LNHDA, CDR2 SQIVND (reference sequence). V lost 2 bases and J 11 bases, leaving 13 bases between the germline ends. There are 14 residues in the CDR3. The CDR3 DNA follows: TGTGCCAGTAGTATAAAGGGTCCCGGGGCACCCCTCCACTTT. Translation: CASSIKGPGAPLHF.

As regards this clone: Additional DNA sequences in this sample encode the identical CDR3. This rearrangement joins TRBV11-3 to TRBJ2-7; 8 positions agree with TRBD1. The CDR3 has 14 residues. Germline trimming cut 4 bases from V and 0 bases from J; bases unmatched to any gene: 2. Germline CDR1 is SGHNT and CDR2 is YENEEA. The CDR3 sequence: CASSSGTGSYEQYF. In DNA, the CDR3 is TGTGCCAGCAGCTCCGGGACAGGCTCCTACGAGCAGTACTTC.

This chain connects TRBV6-1 to TRBJ1-2, with a possible D match to TRBD1 (6 bases). Trimming cost V 7 bases and J 0 bases, with 9 bases left between them. This CDR3 contains 13 residues. CDR1 MNHNS and CDR2 SASEGT come from the germline V gene. The CDR3 protein is CASTRDTNYGYTF. In DNA form, the CDR3 reads TGTGCCAGCACTAGGGACACTAACTATGGCTACACCTTC.

The chain has TRBV5-1 and TRBJ1-1; D unresolved. Trimming took 1 base from V and 2 from J, leaving 6 bases between them. This CDR3 has 13 residues. The germline V gene encodes CDR1 SGHRS and CDR2 YFSETQ. The chain's CDR3 is CASSLQANTEAFF. The CDR3 DNA sequence: TGCGCCAGCAGCTTGCAGGCTAACACTGAAGCTTTCTTT.

The rearrangement links TRBV29-1 to TRBJ2-1, with 9 bases matching TRBD2. Germline V CDR1 and CDR2: SQVTM, ANQGSEA. This CDR3 has 14 amino acids. Germline trimming cut 6 bases from V and 1 base from J; bases unmatched to any gene: 4. CDR3 nucleotides: TGCAGCGTGCCGCTAGCGGGATCCTACAATGAGCAGTTCTTC. Translation: CSVPLAGSYNEQFF.

This chain links TRBV19 with TRBJ1-1; 7 bases fit TRBD1. V was pared by 6 bases and J by 4 bases, with 11 bases of the junction left unmatched. Germline CDR1 is LNHDA and CDR2 is SQIVND (reference sequence). CDR3 length: 15 residues. The CDR3 region is CASSTFRGIGTEAFF. CDR3 bases: TGTGCCAGTAGCACTTTCAGGGGGATAGGCACTGAAGCTTTCTTT.

The CDR3 sequence: CASSSGTSGRDNTQYF. For the CDR3, the DNA is TGTGCCAGCAGCTCAGGGACTAGCGGGAGGGATAATACGCAGTATTTT. This chain links TRBV7-3 with TRBJ2-3, with TRBD2 matching over 16 bases. The V and J ends lost 4 bases and 7 bases, in that order; junction bases with no gene match: 5. The CDR3 sequence is 16 residues long. Germline loops: CDR1 SGHTA, CDR2 FQGTGA.

The chain is built from TRBV5-1 and TRBJ2-5; TRBD1 matches 7 bases. Germline V lookup: CDR1 SGHRS, CDR2 YFSETQ. V lost 4 bases to trimming and J lost 5 bases; unmatched junction nucleotides: 5. The CDR3 sequence is 13 residues long. CDR3 sequence reads: CASSPTGSETQYF. CDR3 in DNA: TGCGCCAGCAGCCCGACAGGGTCGGAGACCCAGTACTTC.